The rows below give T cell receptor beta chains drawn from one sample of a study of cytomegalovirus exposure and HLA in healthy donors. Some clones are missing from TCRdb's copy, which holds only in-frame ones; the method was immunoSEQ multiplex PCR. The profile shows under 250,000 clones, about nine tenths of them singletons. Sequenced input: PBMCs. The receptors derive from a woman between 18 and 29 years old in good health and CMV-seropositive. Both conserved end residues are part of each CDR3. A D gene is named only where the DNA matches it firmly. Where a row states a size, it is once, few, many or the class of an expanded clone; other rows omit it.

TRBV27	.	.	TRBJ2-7	CASSLGRVSSYEQYF	TGTGCCAGCAGTTTAGGCAGGGTGAGCTCCTACGAGCAGTACTTC
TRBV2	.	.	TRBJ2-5	CASGESPAGETQYF	TGTGCCAGCGGGGAGTCTCCGGCTGGAGAGACCCAGTACTTC
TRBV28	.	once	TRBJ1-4	CASNVGGTNEKLFF	TGTGCCAGCAATGTAGGGGGAACTAATGAAAAACTGTTTTTT
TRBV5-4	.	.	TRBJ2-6	CASSFGEGANVLTF	TGTGCCAGCAGCTTTGGGGAGGGGGCCAACGTCCTGACTTTC
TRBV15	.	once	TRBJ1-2	CATSMAGRHYGYTF	TGTGCCACCAGCATGGCAGGGCGACACTATGGCTACACCTTC
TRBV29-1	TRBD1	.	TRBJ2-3	CSVELWDRGWGTDTQYF	TGCAGCGTTGAGTTGTGGGACAGGGGTTGGGGCACAGATACGCAGTATTTT
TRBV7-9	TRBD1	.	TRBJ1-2	CASSSRGADYGYTF	TGTGCCAGCAGCTCCAGGGGGGCTGACTATGGCTACACCTTC
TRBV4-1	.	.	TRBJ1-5	CASSPLLAGARPQHF	TGCGCCAGCAGCCCATTGCTGGCGGGGGCGAGGCCCCAGCATTTT
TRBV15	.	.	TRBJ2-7	CATSRTLTSSTHEQYF	TGTGCCACCAGCAGAACCCTCACTAGTTCAACCCACGAGCAGTACTTC
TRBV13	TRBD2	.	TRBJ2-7	CASIPTSGPYEQYF	TGTGCCAGCATCCCGACTAGCGGGCCCTACGAGCAGTACTTC
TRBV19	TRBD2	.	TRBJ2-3	CASSSSSGTADTQYF	TGTGCCAGTAGTTCGTCTAGCGGAACCGCAGATACGCAGTATTTT
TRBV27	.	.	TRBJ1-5	CASSLSHQGQPQHF	TGTGCCAGCAGTTTATCCCACCAGGGTCAGCCCCAGCATTTT
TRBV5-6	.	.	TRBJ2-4	CASSLGLAYQYF	TGTGCCAGCAGCTTGGGGCTAGCTTACCAGTACTTC
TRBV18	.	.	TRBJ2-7	CASSPDSESYEQYF	TGTGCCAGCTCACCTGACTCTGAGTCCTACGAGCAGTACTTC
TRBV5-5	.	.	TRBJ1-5	CASSFQGSNQPQHF	TGTGCCAGCAGCTTTCAGGGGAGCAATCAGCCCCAGCATTTT
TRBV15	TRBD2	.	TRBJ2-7	CATSRSTSGRSYEQYF	TGTGCCACCAGCAGGTCTACTAGCGGGAGAAGTTACGAGCAGTACTTC
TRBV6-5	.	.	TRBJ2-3	CASSPTEADTQYF	TGTGCCAGCAGTCCTACGGAGGCAGATACGCAGTATTTT
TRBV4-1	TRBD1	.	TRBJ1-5	CASSQDAGGGNQPQHF	TGCGCCAGCAGCCAAGATGCAGGGGGCGGCAATCAGCCCCAGCATTTT
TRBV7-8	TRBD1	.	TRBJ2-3	CASSLEAGDRLPDTQYF	TGTGCCAGCAGCCTAGAGGCCGGGGACAGGTTACCTGATACGCAGTATTTT
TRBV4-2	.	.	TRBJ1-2	CASSQEWVSGLSYTF	TGTGCCAGCAGCCAAGAATGGGTTTCAGGGTTAAGCTACACCTTC
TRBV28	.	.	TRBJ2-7	CASSFQAHYEQYF	TGTGCCAGCAGTTTCCAGGCACACTACGAGCAGTACTTC
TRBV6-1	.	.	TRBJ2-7	CASIPNRSYEQYF	TGTGCCAGCATCCCGAACAGGTCCTACGAGCAGTACTTC
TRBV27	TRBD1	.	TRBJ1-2	CASSWGGQANYGYTF	TGTGCCAGCAGTTGGGGAGGACAGGCTAACTATGGCTACACCTTC
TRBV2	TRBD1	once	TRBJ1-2	CARPGQGYGYTF	TGTGCCAGACCGGGACAGGGATATGGCTACACCTTC
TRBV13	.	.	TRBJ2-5	CASSLGQQETQYF	TGTGCCAGCAGCTTAGGGCAGCAAGAGACCCAGTACTTC
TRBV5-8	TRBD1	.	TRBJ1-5	CASSLDGQGALGNQPQHF	TGTGCCAGCAGCTTGGATGGACAGGGGGCATTAGGCAATCAGCCCCAGCATTTT
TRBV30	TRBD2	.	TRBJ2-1	CAWSLTLAAYNEQFF	TGTGCCTGGAGTCTGACCCTAGCGGCCTACAATGAGCAGTTCTTC
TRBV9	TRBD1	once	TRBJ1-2	CASSVGGQGGFYGYTF	TGTGCCAGCAGCGTAGGGGGACAGGGGGGTTTCTATGGCTACACCTTC
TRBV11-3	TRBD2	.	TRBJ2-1	CASSWLAGALGEQFF	TGTGCCAGCAGCTGGTTAGCGGGAGCGTTGGGTGAGCAGTTCTTC
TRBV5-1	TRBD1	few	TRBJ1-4	CASSSGTGGPGKEKLFF	TGCGCCAGCAGCTCCGGGACAGGGGGCCCTGGGAAGGAAAAACTGTTTTTT
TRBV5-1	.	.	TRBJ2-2	CASRTGLQNTGELFF	TGCGCCAGCAGAACGGGACTGCAGAACACCGGGGAGCTGTTTTTT
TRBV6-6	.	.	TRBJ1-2	CASSSPRYGYTF	TGTGCCAGCAGCTCTCCACGGTATGGCTACACCTTC
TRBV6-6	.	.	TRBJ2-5	CASTHPGGETQYF	TGTGCCAGCACCCACCCCGGTGGAGAGACCCAGTACTTC
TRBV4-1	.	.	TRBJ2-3	CASSQDRGQAGTDTQYF	TGCGCCAGCAGCCAAGATCGGGGTCAGGCGGGCACAGATACGCAGTATTTT
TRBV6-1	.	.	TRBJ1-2	CASSDSGGLARYTF	TGTGCCAGCAGTGACTCTGGCGGACTTGCGCGCTACACCTTC
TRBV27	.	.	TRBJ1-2	CASSFGVLPSYGYTF	TGTGCCAGCAGTTTTGGAGTTTTGCCAAGCTATGGCTACACCTTC
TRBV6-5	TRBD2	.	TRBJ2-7	CASSYNRLAGANEQYF	TGTGCCAGCAGTTACAATCGACTAGCGGGAGCCAACGAGCAGTACTTC
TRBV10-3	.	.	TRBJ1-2	CAISDGGGRNGYTF	TGTGCCATCAGTGATGGGGGGGGCCGGAATGGCTACACCTTC
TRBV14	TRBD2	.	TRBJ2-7	CASSQVRAGPPREQYF	TGTGCCAGCAGCCAAGTTCGAGCGGGACCCCCGCGGGAGCAGTACTTC
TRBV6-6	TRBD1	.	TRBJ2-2	CASSGTGPNTGELFF	TGTGCCAGCAGTGGGACAGGGCCCAACACCGGGGAGCTGTTTTTT
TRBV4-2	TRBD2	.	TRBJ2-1	CASSHERTSGYNEQFF	TGTGCCAGCAGCCACGAAAGGACTAGCGGATACAATGAGCAGTTCTTC
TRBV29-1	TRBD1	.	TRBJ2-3	CSAYGQGADTQYF	TGCAGCGCCTACGGACAGGGGGCGGATACGCAGTATTTT
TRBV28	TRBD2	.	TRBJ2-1	CASSFEGRIAGYNEQFF	TGTGCCAGCAGTTTTGAGGGTCGAATAGCGGGGTACAATGAGCAGTTCTTC
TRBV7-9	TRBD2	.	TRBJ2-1	CASSSSSGVYNEQFF	TGTGCCAGCAGCTCCTCGAGCGGGGTCTACAATGAGCAGTTCTTC
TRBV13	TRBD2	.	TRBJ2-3	CASSATATSGSTDTQYF	TGTGCCAGCAGTGCTACCGCGACTAGCGGAAGCACAGATACGCAGTATTTT
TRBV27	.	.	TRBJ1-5	CASSPRGGYQPQHF	TGTGCCAGCAGTCCCCGCGGGGGCTATCAGCCCCAGCATTTT
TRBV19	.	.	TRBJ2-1	CASSSSSRSYNEQFF	TGTGCCAGTAGTAGTAGCTCCCGAAGTTACAATGAGCAGTTCTTC
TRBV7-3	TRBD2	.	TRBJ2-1	CASSPPGLAGVGEQFF	TGTGCCAGCAGCCCCCCGGGACTAGCGGGAGTTGGTGAGCAGTTCTTC
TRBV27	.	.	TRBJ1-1	CASSLLGGYTEAFF	TGTGCCAGCAGTTTACTGGGGGGGTATACTGAAGCTTTCTTT
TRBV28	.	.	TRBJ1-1	CASSTQGAEAFF	TGTGCCAGCAGTACCCAAGGAGCTGAAGCTTTCTTT
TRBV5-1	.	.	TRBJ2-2	CASSPGTGTNTGELFF	TGCGCCAGCAGCCCGGGGACCGGGACTAACACCGGGGAGCTGTTTTTT
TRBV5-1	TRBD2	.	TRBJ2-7	CASSTRTSSF	TGCGCCAGCAGCACCCGGACTAGTTCCTTC
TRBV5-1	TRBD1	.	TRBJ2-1	CASSLTTGTGANEQFF	TGCGCCAGCAGCTTGACAACCGGGACAGGGGCCAATGAGCAGTTCTTC
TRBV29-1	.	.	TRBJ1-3	CSVELAGDISGNTIYF	TGCAGCGTTGAACTGGCAGGGGACATCTCTGGAAACACCATATATTTT